The rows below give T cell receptor beta chains drawn from one sample of a study of T cell responses to AZD1222 COVID-19 vaccine. Clones were sequenced by immunoSEQ multiplex PCR, and TCRdb holds only the in-frame ones, with some missing. The profile covers roughly 180,000 clones, with around 86% appearing a single time and about 2.5% taken by the ten largest. The sample was peripheral blood, taken on day 0 of MenACWY control vaccination. These receptor sequences come from an adult in good health. Each CDR3 is given with its conserved first and last residue. Fields, in order: V gene, D gene, clone size, J gene, CDR3 protein, CDR3 DNA. D genes are given only for firm matches. Some rows have no size entry. The others give once, few or many, or a class for an expanded clone.

V gene: TRBV2; D gene: TRBD2; clone size: -; J gene: TRBJ2-7; CDR3 protein: CASSDISGRAGYEQYF; CDR3 DNA: TGTGCCAGCAGTGATATAAGCGGGAGGGCTGGGTACGAGCAGTACTTC
V gene: TRBV7-2; D gene: -; clone size: -; J gene: TRBJ2-5; CDR3 protein: CASTKFAAVQETQYF; CDR3 DNA: TGTGCCAGCACCAAATTTGCGGCAGTCCAAGAGACCCAGTACTTC
V gene: TRBV6-2/TRBV6-3; D gene: -; clone size: -; J gene: TRBJ1-1; CDR3 protein: CASSPLYLGGFKAFF; CDR3 DNA: TGTGCCAGCAGCCCGCTTTACCTCGGGGGTTTCAAAGCTTTCTTT
V gene: TRBV19; D gene: -; clone size: once; J gene: TRBJ1-1; CDR3 protein: CASSMLRNTEAFF; CDR3 DNA: TGTGCCAGTAGTATGTTGCGGAACACTGAAGCTTTCTTT
V gene: TRBV5-1; D gene: TRBD1; clone size: -; J gene: TRBJ2-1; CDR3 protein: CASSSLDRGYNEQFF; CDR3 DNA: TGCGCCAGCAGCTCTCTGGACAGGGGTTACAATGAGCAGTTCTTC
V gene: TRBV24-1; D gene: -; clone size: -; J gene: TRBJ2-7; CDR3 protein: CATSDADSHEQYF; CDR3 DNA: TGTGCCACCAGTGATGCGGACAGCCACGAGCAGTACTTC
V gene: TRBV10-3; D gene: -; clone size: once; J gene: TRBJ2-7; CDR3 protein: CAISEGLREQYF; CDR3 DNA: TGTGCCATCAGTGAAGGCTTACGCGAGCAGTACTTC
V gene: TRBV28; D gene: -; clone size: -; J gene: TRBJ2-1; CDR3 protein: CASSFTYNEQFF; CDR3 DNA: TGTGCCAGCAGTTTTACCTACAATGAGCAGTTCTTC
V gene: TRBV7-6; D gene: -; clone size: -; J gene: TRBJ2-1; CDR3 protein: CASSSPGAYNEQFF; CDR3 DNA: TGTGCCAGCAGCTCCCCCGGGGCCTACAATGAGCAGTTCTTC
V gene: TRBV27; D gene: -; clone size: once; J gene: TRBJ1-5; CDR3 protein: CASSLTGRQPQHF; CDR3 DNA: TGTGCCAGCAGTTTAACAGGTCGTCAGCCCCAGCATTTT
V gene: TRBV9; D gene: TRBD1; clone size: -; J gene: TRBJ2-7; CDR3 protein: CASSPTGQVYEQYF; CDR3 DNA: TGTGCCAGCAGCCCAACGGGACAGGTCTACGAGCAGTACTTC
V gene: TRBV10-1; D gene: -; clone size: -; J gene: TRBJ1-1; CDR3 protein: CATQGGGNTEAFF; CDR3 DNA: TGCGCCACACAGGGCGGGGGGAACACTGAAGCTTTCTTT
V gene: TRBV5-1; D gene: -; clone size: -; J gene: TRBJ1-4; CDR3 protein: CASSGSGQGKTKLFF; CDR3 DNA: TGCGCCAGCAGCGGGTCGGGGCAGGGTAAAACAAAACTGTTTTTT
V gene: TRBV18; D gene: TRBD1; clone size: -; J gene: TRBJ1-2; CDR3 protein: CASSPGTEYGYTF; CDR3 DNA: TGTGCCAGCTCACCCGGGACAGAGTATGGCTACACCTTC
V gene: TRBV6-5; D gene: -; clone size: -; J gene: TRBJ1-1; CDR3 protein: CASSQGRILNTEAFF; CDR3 DNA: TGTGCCAGCAGCCAGGGGCGTATCCTGAACACTGAAGCTTTCTTT
V gene: TRBV29-1; D gene: -; clone size: -; J gene: TRBJ2-1; CDR3 protein: CSVLGAAWGEQFF; CDR3 DNA: TGCAGCGTTCTGGGGGCGGCCTGGGGTGAGCAGTTCTTC
V gene: TRBV6-5; D gene: TRBD1; clone size: once; J gene: TRBJ1-2; CDR3 protein: CASSYSSGGAGYGYTF; CDR3 DNA: TGTGCCAGCAGTTACTCTTCAGGGGGCGCTGGCTATGGCTACACCTTC
V gene: TRBV6-6; D gene: TRBD2; clone size: -; J gene: TRBJ2-2; CDR3 protein: CASGTGGRGRTGELFF; CDR3 DNA: TGTGCCAGCGGAACGGGGGGGCGGGGCCGCACCGGGGAGCTGTTTTTT
V gene: TRBV7-9; D gene: -; clone size: -; J gene: TRBJ1-4; CDR3 protein: CASSGKGEKLFF; CDR3 DNA: TGTGCCAGCAGCGGAAAGGGTGAAAAACTGTTTTTT
V gene: TRBV6-5; D gene: -; clone size: -; J gene: TRBJ1-1; CDR3 protein: CASSYAKAASTEAFF; CDR3 DNA: TGTGCCAGCAGTTACGCGAAAGCCGCTTCCACTGAAGCTTTCTTT
V gene: TRBV7-8; D gene: -; clone size: -; J gene: TRBJ2-5; CDR3 protein: CASSLRQDIQETQYF; CDR3 DNA: TGTGCCAGCAGCTTACGGCAGGACATACAAGAGACCCAGTACTTC
V gene: TRBV6-5; D gene: -; clone size: -; J gene: TRBJ1-2; CDR3 protein: CASSYSRDQGYGYTF; CDR3 DNA: TGTGCCAGCAGTTACTCGCGTGACCAGGGGTATGGCTACACCTTC
V gene: TRBV27; D gene: -; clone size: -; J gene: TRBJ2-7; CDR3 protein: CASSLKAPGNYEQYF; CDR3 DNA: TGTGCCAGCAGTTTAAAGGCCCCAGGGAACTACGAGCAGTACTTC
V gene: TRBV5-4; D gene: -; clone size: -; J gene: TRBJ1-2; CDR3 protein: CASSLHRVGYGYTF; CDR3 DNA: TGTGCCAGCAGCTTGCACAGGGTTGGCTATGGCTACACCTTC
V gene: TRBV11-3; D gene: -; clone size: -; J gene: TRBJ2-3; CDR3 protein: CASSLGLASRDTQYF; CDR3 DNA: TGTGCCAGCAGCTTAGGTTTGGCTAGTCGGGATACGCAGTATTTT
V gene: TRBV9; D gene: TRBD1; clone size: -; J gene: TRBJ1-2; CDR3 protein: CASGPGQGPYGYTF; CDR3 DNA: TGTGCCAGCGGTCCGGGACAGGGTCCCTATGGCTACACCTTC
V gene: TRBV27; D gene: -; clone size: once; J gene: TRBJ2-1; CDR3 protein: CASSGTAGFGYYNEQFF; CDR3 DNA: TGTGCCAGCAGTGGGACGGCAGGGTTCGGCTACTACAATGAGCAGTTCTTC
V gene: TRBV9; D gene: TRBD1; clone size: -; J gene: TRBJ2-5; CDR3 protein: CASSARDRKETQYF; CDR3 DNA: TGTGCCAGCAGCGCCCGGGACAGAAAAGAGACCCAGTACTTC
V gene: TRBV10-3; D gene: TRBD2; clone size: -; J gene: TRBJ2-3; CDR3 protein: CAISDVAGVMADTQYF; CDR3 DNA: TGTGCCATCAGTGACGTAGCGGGAGTGATGGCAGATACGCAGTATTTT
V gene: TRBV24-1; D gene: -; clone size: -; J gene: TRBJ2-2; CDR3 protein: CATSDRSPGELFF; CDR3 DNA: TGTGCCACCAGTGACCGATCCCCTGGGGAGCTGTTTTTT
V gene: TRBV5-5; D gene: -; clone size: -; J gene: TRBJ2-7; CDR3 protein: CASSSRDAFGYEQYF; CDR3 DNA: TGTGCCAGCAGCAGCCGGGACGCCTTTGGCTACGAGCAGTACTTC
V gene: TRBV19; D gene: TRBD1; clone size: -; J gene: TRBJ1-3; CDR3 protein: CASSFGTGVGNTIYF; CDR3 DNA: TGTGCCAGTAGTTTCGGGACAGGGGTTGGAAACACCATATATTTT
V gene: TRBV7-9; D gene: -; clone size: -; J gene: TRBJ2-7; CDR3 protein: CASSPRMEGEQYF; CDR3 DNA: TGTGCCAGCAGCCCCCGTATGGAGGGGGAGCAGTACTTC
V gene: TRBV7-6; D gene: -; clone size: few; J gene: TRBJ1-6; CDR3 protein: CASSLGGMGSYNSPLHF; CDR3 DNA: TGTGCCAGCAGCTTAGGAGGGATGGGCTCTTATAATTCACCCCTCCACTTT
V gene: TRBV28; D gene: TRBD2; clone size: -; J gene: TRBJ2-1; CDR3 protein: CASRSGTSGVSSYNEQFF; CDR3 DNA: TGTGCCAGCAGGTCCGGGACTAGCGGGGTTAGCTCCTACAATGAGCAGTTCTTC
V gene: TRBV19; D gene: -; clone size: -; J gene: TRBJ2-7; CDR3 protein: CASSIVGASYEQYF; CDR3 DNA: TGTGCCAGTAGTATCGTGGGCGCGTCCTACGAGCAGTACTTC
V gene: TRBV7-2; D gene: TRBD2; clone size: -; J gene: TRBJ2-4; CDR3 protein: CASSTGGVLNIQYF; CDR3 DNA: TGTGCCAGCAGCACGGGGGGGGTACTGAACATTCAGTACTTC
V gene: TRBV7-2; D gene: -; clone size: -; J gene: TRBJ1-2; CDR3 protein: CASSILQAIGDGYTF; CDR3 DNA: TGTGCCAGCAGCATATTACAGGCAATCGGGGATGGCTACACCTTC
V gene: TRBV7-8; D gene: -; clone size: once; J gene: TRBJ2-7; CDR3 protein: CASSYPGQTYEQYF; CDR3 DNA: TGTGCCAGCAGCTACCCTGGACAGACCTACGAGCAGTACTTC
V gene: TRBV7-7; D gene: -; clone size: once; J gene: TRBJ2-5; CDR3 protein: CASSLELQETQYF; CDR3 DNA: TGTGCCAGCAGCTTGGAACTTCAAGAGACCCAGTACTTC
V gene: TRBV5-5; D gene: -; clone size: -; J gene: TRBJ1-1; CDR3 protein: CASSLRGDTEAFF; CDR3 DNA: TGTGCCAGCAGCTTGAGAGGGGACACTGAAGCTTTCTTT
V gene: TRBV4-3; D gene: -; clone size: -; J gene: TRBJ1-3; CDR3 protein: CASSQGQAAGNTIYF; CDR3 DNA: TGCGCCAGCAGCCAAGGGCAGGCGGCTGGAAACACCATATATTTT
V gene: TRBV30; D gene: -; clone size: -; J gene: TRBJ1-3; CDR3 protein: CAWSSGYSGNTIYF; CDR3 DNA: TGTGCCTGGAGTTCAGGCTACTCTGGAAACACCATATATTTT
V gene: TRBV7-2; D gene: TRBD1; clone size: few; J gene: TRBJ2-7; CDR3 protein: CASSSGTGIHEQYF; CDR3 DNA: TGTGCCAGCAGCTCCGGGACAGGGATCCACGAGCAGTACTTC
V gene: TRBV9; D gene: TRBD2; clone size: once; J gene: TRBJ2-7; CDR3 protein: CASSQRGGSYEQYF; CDR3 DNA: TGTGCCAGCAGCCAACGGGGGGGTTCCTACGAGCAGTACTTC
V gene: TRBV6-5; D gene: -; clone size: once; J gene: TRBJ1-5; CDR3 protein: CASSYSKVNNQPQHF; CDR3 DNA: TGTGCCAGCAGTTACTCGAAAGTGAACAATCAGCCCCAGCATTTT
V gene: TRBV27; D gene: -; clone size: -; J gene: TRBJ1-2; CDR3 protein: CASRGEYGYTF; CDR3 DNA: TGTGCCAGCAGAGGCGAGTATGGCTACACCTTC
V gene: TRBV5-1; D gene: -; clone size: -; J gene: TRBJ2-7; CDR3 protein: CASSQSSYEQYF; CDR3 DNA: TGCGCCAGCAGCCAGAGCTCCTACGAGCAGTACTTC
V gene: TRBV20-1; D gene: -; clone size: few; J gene: TRBJ1-1; CDR3 protein: CSARQNTEAFF; CDR3 DNA: TGCAGTGCTAGACAGAACACTGAAGCTTTCTTT